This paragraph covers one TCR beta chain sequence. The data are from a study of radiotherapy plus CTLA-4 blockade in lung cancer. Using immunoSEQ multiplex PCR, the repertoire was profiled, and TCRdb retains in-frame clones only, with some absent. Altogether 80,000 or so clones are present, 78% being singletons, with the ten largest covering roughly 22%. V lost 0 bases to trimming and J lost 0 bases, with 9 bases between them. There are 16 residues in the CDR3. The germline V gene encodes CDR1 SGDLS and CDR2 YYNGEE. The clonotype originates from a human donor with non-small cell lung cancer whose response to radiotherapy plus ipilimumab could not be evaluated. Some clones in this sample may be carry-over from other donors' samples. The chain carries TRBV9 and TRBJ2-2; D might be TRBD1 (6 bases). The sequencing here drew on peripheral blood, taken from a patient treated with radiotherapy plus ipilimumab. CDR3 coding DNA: TGTGCCAGCAGCGTAGCTGGGGGCGCGAACACCGGGGAGCTGTTTTTT. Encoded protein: CASSVAGGANTGELFF.